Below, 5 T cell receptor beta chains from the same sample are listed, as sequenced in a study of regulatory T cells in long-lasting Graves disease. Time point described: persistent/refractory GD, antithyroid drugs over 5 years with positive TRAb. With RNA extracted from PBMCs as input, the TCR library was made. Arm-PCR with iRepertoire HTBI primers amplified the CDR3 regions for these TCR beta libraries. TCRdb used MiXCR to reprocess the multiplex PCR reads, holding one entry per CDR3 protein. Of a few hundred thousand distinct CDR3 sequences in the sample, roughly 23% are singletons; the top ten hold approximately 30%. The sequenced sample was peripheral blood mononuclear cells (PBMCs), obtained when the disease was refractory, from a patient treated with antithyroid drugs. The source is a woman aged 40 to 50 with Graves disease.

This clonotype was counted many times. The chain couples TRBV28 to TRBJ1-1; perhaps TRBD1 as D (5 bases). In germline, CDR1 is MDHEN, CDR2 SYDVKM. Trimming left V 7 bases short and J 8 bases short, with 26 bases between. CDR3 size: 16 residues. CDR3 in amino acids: CASTTRRKAKGDEAFF. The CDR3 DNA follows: TGTGCCAGCACCACCCGAAGGAAGGCGAAAGGGGACGAAGCTTTCTTT.

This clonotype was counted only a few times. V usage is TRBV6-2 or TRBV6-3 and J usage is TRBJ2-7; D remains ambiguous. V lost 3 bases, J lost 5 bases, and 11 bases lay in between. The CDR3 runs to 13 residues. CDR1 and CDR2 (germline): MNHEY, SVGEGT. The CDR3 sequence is CASSYAVLHEQYF. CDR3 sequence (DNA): TGTGCCAGCAGTTATGCGGTTCTCCACGAGCAGTACTTC.

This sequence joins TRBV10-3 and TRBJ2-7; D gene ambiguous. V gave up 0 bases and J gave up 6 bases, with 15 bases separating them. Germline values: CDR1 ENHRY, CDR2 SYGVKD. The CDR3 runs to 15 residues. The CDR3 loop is CAISESELRGTEQYF. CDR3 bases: TGTGCCATCAGTGAGTCGGAGCTCCGCGGTACCGAGCAGTACTTC.

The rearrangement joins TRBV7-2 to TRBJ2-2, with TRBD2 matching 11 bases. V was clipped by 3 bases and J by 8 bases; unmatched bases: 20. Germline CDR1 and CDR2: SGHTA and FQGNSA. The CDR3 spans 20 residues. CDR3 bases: TGTGCCAGCAGCTTTCCATCCTTAGCGGGTTCTAGCGGGAGGCAAGGGGAGCTGTTTTTT. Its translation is CASSFPSLAGSSGRQGELFF.

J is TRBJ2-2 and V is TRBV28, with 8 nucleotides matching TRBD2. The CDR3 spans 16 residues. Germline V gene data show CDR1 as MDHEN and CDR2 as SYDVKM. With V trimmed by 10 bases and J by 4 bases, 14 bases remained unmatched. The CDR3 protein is CATWGGAGGLTGELFF. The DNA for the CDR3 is TGTGCCACCTGGGGGGGGGCGGGAGGTCTCACCGGGGAGCTGTTTTTT.